The T cell receptor beta chain under discussion was sequenced for a study of T cells in Graves' hyperthyroidism and ophthalmopathy. The CDR3 consists of 13 residues. Germline V gene data show CDR1 as MGHRA and CDR2 as YSYEKL. V was cut by 6 bases and J by 7 bases, with 15 bases left in between. With a duration under 2 months, the hyperthyroidism was newly diagnosed in patients aged 18 to 65. Uncontrolled infections, other autoimmune diseases, pregnancy or lactation led to exclusion of patients. Diagnosis relied on clinical symptoms, serum thyroxine and TRAb, thyroid ultrasound and orbital computed tomography. TCR beta CDR3 regions were amplified from RNA. TCR CDR3 regions were first amplified by RT-PCR with HTBI primers. TCRdb ran MiXCR on the multiplex PCR reads and lists one entry per CDR3 protein. Seen here are about 610,000 distinct CDR3 sequences, roughly 46% observed once, and the top ten hold roughly 7.7%.

Many counts were recorded for this clonotype. The clonotype was recovered from a woman aged 18 to 35 with Graves' hyperthyroidism. The chain has TRBV4-1 and TRBJ1-1, with D unclear. Sequenced sample: peripheral blood or thyroid tissue (not recorded which). This CDR3 is CASSHLPEDEAFF. The CDR3 DNA reads TGCGCCAGCAGTCACCTCCCTGAGGATGAAGCTTTCTTT.